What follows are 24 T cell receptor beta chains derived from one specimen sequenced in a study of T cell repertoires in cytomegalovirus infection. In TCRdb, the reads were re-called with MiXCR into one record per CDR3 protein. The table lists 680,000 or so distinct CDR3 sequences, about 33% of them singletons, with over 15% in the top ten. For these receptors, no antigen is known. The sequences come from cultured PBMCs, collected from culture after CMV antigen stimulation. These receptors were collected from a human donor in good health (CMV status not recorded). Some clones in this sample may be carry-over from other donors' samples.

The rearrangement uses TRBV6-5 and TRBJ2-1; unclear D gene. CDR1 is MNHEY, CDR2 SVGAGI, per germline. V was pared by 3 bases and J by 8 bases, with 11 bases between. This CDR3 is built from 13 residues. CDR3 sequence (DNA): TGTGCCAGCAGTTATTTCAGGAGTGATGAGCAGTTCTTC. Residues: CASSYFRSDEQFF.

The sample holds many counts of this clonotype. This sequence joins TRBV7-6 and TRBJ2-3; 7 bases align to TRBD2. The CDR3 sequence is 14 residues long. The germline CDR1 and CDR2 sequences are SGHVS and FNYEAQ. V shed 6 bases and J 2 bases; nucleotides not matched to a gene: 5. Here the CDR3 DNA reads TGTGCCAGCAGTCGGGGAGGGCCCACAGATACGCAGTATTTT. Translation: CASSRGGPTDTQYF.

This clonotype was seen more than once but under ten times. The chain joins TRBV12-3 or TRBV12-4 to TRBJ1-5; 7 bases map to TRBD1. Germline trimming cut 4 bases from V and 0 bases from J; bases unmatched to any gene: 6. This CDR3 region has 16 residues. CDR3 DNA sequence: TGTGCCAGCAGTTCAACAGGGGATTATAGCAATCAGCCCCAGCATTTT. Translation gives CASSSTGDYSNQPQHF.

CDR3: CASSSQGVDEQYF. The CDR3, as DNA: TGTGCCAGCAGTTCACAGGGAGTCGACGAGCAGTACTTC. The rearrangement links TRBV28 to TRBJ2-7, with D tentatively TRBD1 (6 bases). Trimming pared 4 bases from V and 5 bases from J, leaving 12 bases between. The CDR3 is 13 amino acids. The V gene's germline CDR1 is MDHEN and CDR2 SYDVKM.

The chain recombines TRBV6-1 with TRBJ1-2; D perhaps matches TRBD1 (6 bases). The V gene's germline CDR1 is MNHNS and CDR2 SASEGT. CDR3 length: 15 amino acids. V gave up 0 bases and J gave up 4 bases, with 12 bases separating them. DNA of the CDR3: TGTGCCAGCAGTGAAGCAACCGGGGGCTCCTATGGCTACACCTTC. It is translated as CASSEATGGSYGYTF.

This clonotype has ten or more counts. The CDR3 DNA is TGTGCCAGCAGCTTAGTTCAGGACAGGGGGTCGGGTGAGCAGTTCTTC. Protein sequence: CASSLVQDRGSGEQFF. The V and J genes are TRBV7-6 and TRBJ2-1, with 10 positions matching TRBD1. In germline, CDR1 is SGHVS, CDR2 FNYEAQ. Trimming removed 1 base from V and 9 bases from J; junction bases left unmatched: 9. The CDR3 loop spans 16 amino acids.

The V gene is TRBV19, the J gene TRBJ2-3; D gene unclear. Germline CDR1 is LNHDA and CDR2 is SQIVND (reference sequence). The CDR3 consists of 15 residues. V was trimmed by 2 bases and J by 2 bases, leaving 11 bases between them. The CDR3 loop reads CASSIWQTFTDTQYF. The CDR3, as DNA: TGTGCCAGTAGTATATGGCAGACCTTCACAGATACGCAGTATTTT.

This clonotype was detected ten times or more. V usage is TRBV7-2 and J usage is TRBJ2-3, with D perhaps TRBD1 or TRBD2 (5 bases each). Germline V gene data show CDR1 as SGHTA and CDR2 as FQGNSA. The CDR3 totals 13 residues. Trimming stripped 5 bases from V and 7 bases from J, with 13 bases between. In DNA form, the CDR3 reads TGTGCCAGCAGCCTACCGGGACCAAATACGCAGTATTTT. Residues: CASSLPGPNTQYF.

This CDR3 reads CASSQVLYSPLHF. The CDR3 coding sequence is TGCGCCAGCAGCCAAGTACTTTACTCACCCCTCCACTTT. The chain combines TRBV4-1 with TRBJ1-6; D uncertain. CDR3 length equals 13 residues. Germline assignment: CDR1 MGHRA and CDR2 YSYEKL. The V gene lost 1 base and the J gene lost 10 bases, with 8 bases spanning the gap.

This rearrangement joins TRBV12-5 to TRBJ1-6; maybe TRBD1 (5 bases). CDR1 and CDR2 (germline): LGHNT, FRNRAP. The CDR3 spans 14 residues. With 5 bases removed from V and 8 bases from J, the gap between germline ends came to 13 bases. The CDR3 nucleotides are TGTGCTAGTGGTGGGTCTTGGGGCCATTCACCCCTCCACTTT. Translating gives CASGGSWGHSPLHF. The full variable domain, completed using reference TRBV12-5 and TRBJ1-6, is DARVTQTPRHKVTEMGQEVTMRCQPILGHNTVFWYRQTMMQGLELLAYFRNRAPLDDSGMPKDRFSAEMPDATLATLKIQPSEPRDSAVYFCASGGSWGHSPLHFGNGTRLTVT.

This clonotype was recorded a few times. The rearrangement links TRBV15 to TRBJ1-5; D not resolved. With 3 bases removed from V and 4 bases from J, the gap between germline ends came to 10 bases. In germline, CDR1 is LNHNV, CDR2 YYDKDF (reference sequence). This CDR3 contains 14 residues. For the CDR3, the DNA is TGTGCCACCAGCAGGGTGGCGGGAAATCAGCCCCAGCATTTT. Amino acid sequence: CATSRVAGNQPQHF.

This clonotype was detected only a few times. The DNA of the CDR3 is TGTGCCAGCAAATCCCTAGGGAGACCGTACTCCGGGTCGTCAACGGATACGCAGTATTTT. Protein: CASKSLGRPYSGSSTDTQYF. The chain couples TRBV7-9 to TRBJ2-3; maybe TRBD2 (5 bases). Deletions cut 7 bases from V and 6 bases from J, with 35 bases between. From germline, CDR1 is SEHNR and CDR2 FQNEAQ (reference sequence). The CDR3 runs to 20 residues. The complete variable domain, with remaining parts taken from reference TRBV7-9 and TRBJ2-3, reads DTGVSQNPRHKITKRGQNVTFRCDPISEHNRLYWYRQTLGQGPEFLTYFQNEAQLEKSRLLSDRFSAERPKGSFSTLEIQRTEQGDSAMYLCASKSLGRPYSGSSTDTQYFGPGTRLTVL.

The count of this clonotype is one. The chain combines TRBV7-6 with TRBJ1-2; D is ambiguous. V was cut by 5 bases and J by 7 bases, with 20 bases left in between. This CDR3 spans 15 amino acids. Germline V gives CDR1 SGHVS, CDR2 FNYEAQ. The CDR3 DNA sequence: TGTGCCAGCAGCCCCTCCGGCGGACCCAATGGTGGCTACACCTTC. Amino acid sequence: CASSPSGGPNGGYTF.

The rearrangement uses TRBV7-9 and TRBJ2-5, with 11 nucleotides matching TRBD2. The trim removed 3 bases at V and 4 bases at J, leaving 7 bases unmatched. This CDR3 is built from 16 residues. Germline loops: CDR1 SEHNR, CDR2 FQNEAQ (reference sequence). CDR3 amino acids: CASSLGLAGGGETQYF. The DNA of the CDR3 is TGTGCCAGCAGCTTGGGTCTAGCGGGGGGCGGAGAGACCCAGTACTTC.

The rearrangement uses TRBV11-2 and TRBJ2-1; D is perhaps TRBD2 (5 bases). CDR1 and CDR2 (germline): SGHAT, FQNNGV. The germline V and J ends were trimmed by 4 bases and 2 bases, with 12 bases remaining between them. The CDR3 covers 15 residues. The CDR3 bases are TGTGCCAGCAGCTCGGATCTAGCACCCTACAATGAGCAGTTCTTC. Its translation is CASSSDLAPYNEQFF.

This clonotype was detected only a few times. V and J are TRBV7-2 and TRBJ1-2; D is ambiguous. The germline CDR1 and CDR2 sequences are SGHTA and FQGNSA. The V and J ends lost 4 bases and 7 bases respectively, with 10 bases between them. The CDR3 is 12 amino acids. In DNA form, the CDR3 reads TGTGCCAGCAGCTCAACAATCAGTGGCTACACCTTC. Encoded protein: CASSSTISGYTF.

The CDR3 DNA is TGCGCCAGCAGCCTTACGACAGGGGCCAATGAGCAGTTCTTC. Translated: CASSLTTGANEQFF. The rearrangement joins TRBV5-1 to TRBJ2-1, with 8 bases that match TRBD1. In germline, CDR1 is SGHRS, CDR2 YFSETQ. Germline trimming cut 4 bases from V and 6 bases from J; bases unmatched to any gene: 6. The length of the CDR3 is 14 residues.

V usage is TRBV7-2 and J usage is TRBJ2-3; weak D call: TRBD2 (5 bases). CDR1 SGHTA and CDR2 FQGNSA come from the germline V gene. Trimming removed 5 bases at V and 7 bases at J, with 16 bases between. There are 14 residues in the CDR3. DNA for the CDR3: TGTGCCAGCAGCCTTTTGCGGTCGGACTATACGCAGTATTTT. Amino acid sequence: CASSLLRSDYTQYF.

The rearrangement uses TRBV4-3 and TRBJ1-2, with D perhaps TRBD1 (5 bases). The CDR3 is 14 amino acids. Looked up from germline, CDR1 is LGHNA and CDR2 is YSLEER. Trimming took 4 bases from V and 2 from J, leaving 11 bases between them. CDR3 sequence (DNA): TGCGCCAGCAGCCCCACCAAGGGGAACTATGGCTACACCTTC. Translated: CASSPTKGNYGYTF.

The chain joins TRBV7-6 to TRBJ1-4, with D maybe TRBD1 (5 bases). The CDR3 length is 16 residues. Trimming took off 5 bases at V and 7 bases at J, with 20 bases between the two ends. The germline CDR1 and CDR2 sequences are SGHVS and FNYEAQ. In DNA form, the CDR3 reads TGTGCCAGCAGCCGTCGGGACCCAAGGGCTGGTGAAAAACTGTTTTTT. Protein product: CASSRRDPRAGEKLFF.

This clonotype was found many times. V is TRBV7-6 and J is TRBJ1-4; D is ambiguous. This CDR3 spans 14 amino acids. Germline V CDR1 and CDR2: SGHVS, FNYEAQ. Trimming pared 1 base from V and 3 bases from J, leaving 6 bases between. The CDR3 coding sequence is TGTGCCAGCAGCTTAGGGGCGTCTAATGAAAAACTGTTTTTT. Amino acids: CASSLGASNEKLFF.

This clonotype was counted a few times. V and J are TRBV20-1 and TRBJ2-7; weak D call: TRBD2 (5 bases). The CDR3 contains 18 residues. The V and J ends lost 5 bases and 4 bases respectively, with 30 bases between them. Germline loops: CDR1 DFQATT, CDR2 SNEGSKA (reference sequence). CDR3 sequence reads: CSAEAGNTHKLLKYEQYF. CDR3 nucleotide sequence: TGCAGTGCTGAGGCCGGGAACACCCACAAATTGTTAAAGTACGAGCAGTACTTC.

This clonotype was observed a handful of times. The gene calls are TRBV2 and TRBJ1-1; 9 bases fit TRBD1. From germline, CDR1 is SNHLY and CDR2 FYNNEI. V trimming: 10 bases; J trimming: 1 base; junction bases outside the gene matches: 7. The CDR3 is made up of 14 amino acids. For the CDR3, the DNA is TGTGCCACTATAACAGGGGGCTGGAACACTGAAGCTTTCTTT. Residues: CATITGGWNTEAFF.

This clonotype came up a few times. The chain's CDR3 is CASSKRLAGGTYEQYF. CDR3 DNA: TGTGCCAGCAGTAAAAGACTAGCGGGAGGGACCTACGAGCAGTACTTC. This chain uses TRBV6-2 or TRBV6-3 with TRBJ2-7, with 14 bases lining up with TRBD2. The germline gives CDR1 MNHEY, CDR2 SVGEGT. V shed 5 bases, J shed 2 bases, and the junction held 5 bases outside the gene matches. The CDR3 runs 16 residues.